This passage covers 6 T cell receptor beta chains from one sample sequenced in a study of blood T cell repertoires in COVID-19. TCRdb keeps only in-frame clones here, not all; method: immunoSEQ multiplex PCR. Of more than 110,000 clones listed, about 89% are singletons. Sequences were obtained from peripheral blood. The source is a man between 60 and 75 years old with active or convalescent COVID-19.

CDR3 DNA sequence: TGTGCCAGCAGCTTGGGGGGGGTGCTTGGAGAAAAACTGTTTTTT. This codes for CASSLGGVLGEKLFF. The V and J genes are TRBV7-2 and TRBJ1-4; D perhaps matches TRBD1 (5 bases). This CDR3 has 15 amino acids. The germline V gene has CDR1 SGHTA and CDR2 FQGNSA. Between the trimmed V and J ends, which lost 3 bases and 8 bases, there was a span of 16 bases.

The genes are TRBV7-2 and TRBJ1-1; D remains ambiguous. The V end was cut by 7 bases, the J end by 8 bases, with 11 bases between. Germline lookup yields CDR1 SGHTA and CDR2 FQGNSA. The CDR3 sequence is 11 residues long. CDR3 sequence (DNA): TGTGCCAGCACCCTAGGAGGAGAAGCTTTCTTT. Protein sequence: CASTLGGEAFF.

The rearrangement uses TRBV5-1 and TRBJ2-3; 8 bases fit TRBD2. The V segment lost 4 bases and the J segment 1 base; nucleotides outside the gene matches: 2. Germline values: CDR1 SGHRS, CDR2 YFSETQ. The length of the CDR3 is 14 residues. The CDR3 coding sequence is TGCGCCAGCAGCAATAGCGGGGGCACAGATACGCAGTATTTT. Protein sequence: CASSNSGGTDTQYF.

Comments on this clone: A read error may account for a junction end that differs from germline. Other DNA sequences in this specimen translate into the identical CDR3. The chain employs TRBV28 and TRBJ2-7; 8 bases align to TRBD1. Germline CDR1 is MDHEN and CDR2 is SYDVKM. The CDR3 consists of 19 residues. CDR3 nucleotide sequence: TGTGCTAGCAGTTCGTCAACCCCCACTCGCAGACAGGGGTGGCTCGAGCAGTACTTC. Its translation: CASSSSTPTRRQGWLEQYF.

The genes are TRBV28 and TRBJ1-1, with D hard to call. Trimming removed 6 bases at V and 3 bases at J, with 14 bases between. Germline assignment: CDR1 MDHEN and CDR2 SYDVKM. This CDR3 is built from 14 residues. The CDR3 sequence is CASSERWEDTEAFF. The CDR3 nucleotides read TGTGCCAGCAGCGAACGGTGGGAGGACACTGAAGCTTTCTTT.

The V call is TRBV19, the J call TRBJ1-5, with a possible D match to TRBD1 (6 bases). Germline loops: CDR1 LNHDA, CDR2 SQIVND (reference sequence). The V and J ends lost 7 bases and 0 bases respectively, with 19 bases between them. This CDR3 spans 17 amino acids. The CDR3 sequence: CASTSGQTLYSNQPQHF. The CDR3 DNA reads TGTGCCAGTACCTCCGGACAGACTCTGTATAGCAATCAGCCCCAGCATTTT. The whole variable domain, remainder taken from reference TRBV19 and TRBJ1-5, is DGGITQSPKYLFRKEGQNVTLSCEQNLNHDAMYWYRQDPGQGLRLIYYSQIVNDFQKGDIAEGYSVSREKKESFPLTVTSAQKNPTAFYLCASTSGQTLYSNQPQHFGDGTRLSIL.